This is a list of T cell receptor beta chains from one sample in a study of beta chain features in type 1 diabetes. Profiled with immunoSEQ multiplex PCR; TCRdb holds only in-frame clones, not every one. The sample yields under 550,000 clones, about an eighth seen once. Material for sequencing was naive CD4+ T cells from blood. The source is a woman between 18 and 29 years old in good health. CDR3s leave out the opening cysteine and the closing phenylalanine or tryptophan. Each record gives: J gene, V gene, clone size, CDR3 length, CDR3 protein. Clone size appears in some rows only: once, few, many, or a class for an expanded clone.

TRBJ2-7 TRBV7-2 few 15 ASSLGPPASGTYEQY
TRBJ2-7 TRBV6-5 few 12 ASSSDRSQMEQY
TRBJ2-3 TRBV29-1 few 11 SVEGGGTDTQY
TRBJ1-5 TRBV9 few 12 ASSVAQGGGPQH
TRBJ2-5 TRBV25-1 - 13 ASSSTSGYQETQY
TRBJ2-3 TRBV9 few 13 ASSITGTSTDTQY
TRBJ1-5 TRBV9 few 12 ASSVGTYNQPQH
TRBJ1-1 TRBV5-4 - 13 ASSPVPELSAEAF
TRBJ2-5 TRBV4-1 - 11 ASGLGLQETQY
TRBJ1-2 TRBV4-3 few 11 ASSPGTFVGYT
TRBJ1-1 TRBV5-1 - 11 ASSRDGNTEAF
TRBJ1-2 TRBV30 few 11 AWSTRSEGAYT
TRBJ2-5 TRBV29-1 - 10 SATQYQETQY
TRBJ1-2 TRBV14 few 13 ASSHRRGPNYGYT
TRBJ1-2 TRBV10-3 few 10 AISEGGSGYT
TRBJ2-1 TRBV5-1 few 12 ASSLTAGVNEQF
TRBJ2-1 TRBV7-2 few 11 ASRGGVYNEQF
TRBJ1-4 TRBV7-6 - 14 ASSLARMQGNEKLF
TRBJ2-1 TRBV9 - 12 ASSVVPATNEQF
TRBJ2-6 TRBV11-2 few 17 ASSSEGQGGLSGANVLT
TRBJ2-2 TRBV14 - 11 ASSQSRTGELF
TRBJ1-5 TRBV6-6 - 13 ASSPPMGDNQPQH
TRBJ1-2 TRBV11-2 - 13 ASSLIPDANYGYT
TRBJ1-2 TRBV4-1 - 15 ASSQDRPWRTVDGYT
TRBJ2-2 TRBV7-2 - 14 ASSPTEGLWSGELF
TRBJ2-5 TRBV4-3 few 13 ASSQTDRVQETQY
TRBJ2-2 TRBV19 - 12 ASSMRQFTGELF
TRBJ2-5 TRBV5-1 - 10 ASSLDWETQY
TRBJ2-3 TRBV9 - 13 ASSVRTSPADTQY
TRBJ2-2 TRBV9 few 13 ASSSRRAQMRELF
TRBJ2-3 TRBV7-6 - 11 ASSFLATDTQY
TRBJ2-7 TRBV7-2 few 13 ASSTTSGRSYEQY
TRBJ2-3 TRBV27 - 14 ASSLSGLANTDTQY
TRBJ2-7 TRBV15 - 13 ATSKTGTTRYEQY
TRBJ2-5 TRBV9 - 18 ASSVPSCMCRGRRSETQY
TRBJ2-3 TRBV7-3 - 12 ASSLQGAGDTQY
TRBJ1-6 TRBV4-1 - 14 ASSQDTAEWGSPLH
TRBJ2-3 TRBV21-1 few 11 ANYPGSTDTQY
TRBJ2-1 TRBV5-5 few 13 ASSQEGRGRNEQF
TRBJ2-2 TRBV7-2 few 13 ASSLDSQVVGELF
TRBJ2-7 TRBV7-8 - 13 ASSGRRASSYEQY
TRBJ2-1 TRBV27 few 11 ASSSPGGNEQF
TRBJ2-3 TRBV15 few 13 ATSLDRGRSDTQY
TRBJ2-5 TRBV7-8 few 17 ASSFSRLRQGGGKETQY
TRBJ2-3 TRBV27 - 11 ASSLSWPDTQY
TRBJ2-5 TRBV7-9 - 12 ASSLTSGRETQY
TRBJ2-1 TRBV4-1 - 12 ASSRSDYYNEQF
TRBJ1-1 TRBV5-1 few 12 ASSLDRTRTEAF
TRBJ2-1 TRBV9 few 13 ASSVTSAGAHEQF
TRBJ2-3 TRBV7-2 - 14 ASSLGLAGNTDTQY
TRBJ2-1 TRBV7-2 few 13 ASSFQGPSPNEQF
TRBJ1-5 TRBV7-2 - 15 ASSLVTTRFGNQPQH
TRBJ2-5 TRBV7-2 few 13 ASSFSRGGLETQY
TRBJ1-6 TRBV7-2 few 13 ASTATGTGGTPLH
TRBJ2-3 TRBV2 few 10 ASIEQGNTQY